This section outlines one T cell receptor (beta chain) sequence together with its context. Its target is not known. The record originates from a study of CXCR3-negative and CXCR3-positive naive CD8 T cells. The libraries of TRB cDNA were prepared using 5' RACE with UMI labels. TCRdb reprocessed the 5' RACE reads and reports one entry per CDR3 protein, with no DNA. The sample totals 95,000 to 100,000 distinct CDR3 sequences. The CDR3 loop spans 15 amino acids. Whole-study results and caveats: Higher TRB CDR3 hydrophobicity marked CXCR3-positive naive cells relative to CXCR3-negative naive cells. Diversity ran similarly high across both naive subsets but far lower in memory CD8+ cells.

The sequence was collected from a human donor in good health. Some clones in this sample may be carry-over from other donors' samples. The sequenced material came from naive CXCR3+ CD8+ T cells from blood. Subset meaning: CD45RO-CCR7+CD27+CD95- naive CD8+ T cells expressing CXCR3 (TNR3+). V is TRBV21-1 and J is TRBJ2-7; TCRdb lists TRBD1, though no DNA is available to test this call. TRBV21-1 is a pseudogene. The CDR3 protein is CASSSYRGTSGEQYF.